This T cell receptor (beta chain) derives from a study of T cells expressing NK-cell markers (TCRdb year 2020). Regarding the complete study: About 8 donors provided sorted CD3+CD56+NKG2C+, CD3+CD56+NKG2C- and CD3+CD56-NKG2C+ T-cell subsets, whose TCR beta-chain repertoires were profiled. Of the eight sequenced donors, seven were found to be HCMV-seropositive and one was found to be HCMV-seronegative. The study sequenced eight donors, all healthy volunteers chosen at random: three men and five women. Illumina HiSeq 2000/2500, MiSeq or NextSeq was used to sequence libraries as 2 x 150 bp reads. The study at large found these results: Whether the expanded NKG2C-expressing T cell clones were specific for HCMV antigens remained unclear. In more than five donors, the dominant CD3+CD56+NKG2C+ clonotypes ranked among the top 10 CD8+ clonotypes, making up about 1.0-7.5% of CD8+ T cells. Those dominant clonotypes were again the most abundant among CD3+CD56-NKG2C+ cells in a handful of donors, at about 25-60.1%.

Reading the germline V gene (reference sequence) gives CDR1 MNHEY and CDR2 SMNVEV. Its CDR3 holds 15 amino acids, cysteine through phenylalanine. No DNA has been recorded. A commercial ELISA kit detecting HCMV-specific IgG in serum was used to determine HCMV serostatus. Ficoll density gradient centrifugation was used to isolate peripheral blood mononuclear cells from blood. As for this clonotype: Its antigen target is currently unknown.

These reads were obtained on an Illumina HiSeq 2000. The TCR beta cDNA libraries were made using 5'RACE template switching, a step that added both a universal primer site and unique molecular identifiers. Synthesis of cDNA was primed from the TCR beta constant segment and was followed by two consecutive PCR amplification steps. The authors' pipeline ran thus. MIGEC was used to demultiplex reads and group the reads by UMI, and MiTCR was used to assemble and quantify clonotypes. Only TCR cDNA sequences supported by at least two reads were kept to exclude erroneous sequences. Downstream repertoire analysis used the tcR package, and clonotypes were matched across fractions by CDR3 nucleotide sequence plus V segment. VDJmatch was used to annotate antigen specificity against VDJdb, with one amino acid substitution in CDR3 permitted. After the reads were reprocessed by TCRdb, one entry was made per CDR3 protein sequence, with no DNA. TCRdb assigned the V and J calls; the authors' analysis was not used. This sample's listing comprises about 410,000 distinct CDR3 sequences. Clones ranked in the top ten supply about 10% of the sample.

The clonotype originates from a woman aged 50 to 60 in good health. Donor details come from another sample of the same person, matched by shared clones. Here the chain combines TRBV27 and TRBJ1-5. Specimen: blood T cells: a sorted CD56 or NKG2C T cell subset, CD4+ or CD8+ T cells, or bulk PBMC T cells (not recorded which). The CDR3 protein: CASSLGYYSNQPQHF.